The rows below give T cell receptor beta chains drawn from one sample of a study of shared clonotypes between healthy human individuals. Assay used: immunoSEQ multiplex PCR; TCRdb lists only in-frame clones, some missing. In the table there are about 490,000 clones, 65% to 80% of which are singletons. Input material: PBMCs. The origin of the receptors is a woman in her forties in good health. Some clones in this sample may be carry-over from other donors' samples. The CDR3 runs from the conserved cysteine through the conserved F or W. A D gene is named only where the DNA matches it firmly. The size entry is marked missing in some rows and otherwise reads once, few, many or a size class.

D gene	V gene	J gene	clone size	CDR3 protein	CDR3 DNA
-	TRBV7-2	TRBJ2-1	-	CASSLDHFSSYNEQFF	TGTGCCAGCAGCTTAGACCATTTCAGCTCCTACAATGAGCAGTTCTTC
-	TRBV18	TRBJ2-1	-	CASSPPTEWYNEQFF	TGTGCCAGCTCACCACCGACCGAATGGTACAATGAGCAGTTCTTC
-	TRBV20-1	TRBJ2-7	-	CSALGTEQYF	TGCAGTGCTCTGGGGACCGAGCAGTACTTC
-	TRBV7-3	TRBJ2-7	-	CASSIRPLSEQYF	TGTGCCAGCAGCATACGACCCCTTTCCGAGCAGTACTTC
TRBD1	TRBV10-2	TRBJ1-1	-	CASKTTGGQGLDTEAFF	TGCGCCAGCAAAACAACAGGGGGCCAAGGGTTGGACACTGAAGCTTTCTTT
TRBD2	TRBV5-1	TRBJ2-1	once	CASSPRTSGSRYNEQFF	TGCGCCAGCAGCCCAAGGACTAGCGGGAGTCGTTACAATGAGCAGTTCTTC
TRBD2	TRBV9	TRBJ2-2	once	CASSVQGLAGTGELFF	TGTGCCAGCAGCGTTCAAGGACTAGCGGGAACCGGGGAGCTGTTTTTT
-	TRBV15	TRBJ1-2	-	CATRGSPLGGYTF	TGTGCCACCAGGGGCTCCCCTTTGGGGGGCTACACCTTC
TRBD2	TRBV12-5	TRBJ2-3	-	CASGGAGGTDTQYF	TGTGCTAGTGGTGGAGCGGGAGGCACAGATACGCAGTATTTT
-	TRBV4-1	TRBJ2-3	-	CASSPLTSDIPDTQYF	TGCGCCAGCAGCCCCTTGACCAGCGACATCCCAGATACGCAGTATTTT
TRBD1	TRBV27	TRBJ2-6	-	CASSLDRGIAGANVLTF	TGTGCCAGCAGTTTAGACAGGGGAATCGCTGGGGCCAACGTCCTGACTTTC
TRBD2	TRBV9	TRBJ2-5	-	CASSVDAGGGETQYF	TGTGCCAGCAGCGTAGACGCGGGAGGGGGGGAGACCCAGTACTTC
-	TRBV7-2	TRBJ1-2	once	CASSPDPAGGYGYTF	TGTGCCAGCAGCCCAGATCCGGCCGGGGGTTATGGCTACACCTTC
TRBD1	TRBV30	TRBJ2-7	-	CAWMPLRTGSYEQYF	TGTGCCTGGATGCCCCTTCGGACAGGGTCCTACGAGCAGTACTTC
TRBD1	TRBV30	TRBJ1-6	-	CAWSTGGAPLHF	TGTGCCTGGAGTACAGGGGGTGCACCCCTCCACTTT
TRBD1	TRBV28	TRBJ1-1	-	CASRQAQGQGNTEAFF	TGTGCCAGCAGGCAAGCACAGGGGCAGGGGAACACTGAAGCTTTCTTT
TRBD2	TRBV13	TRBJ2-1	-	CASSLGLAGNNEQFF	TGTGCCAGCAGCTTAGGACTAGCGGGGAACAATGAGCAGTTCTTC
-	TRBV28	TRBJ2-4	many	CASSRQLGIQYF	TGTGCCAGCAGCCGACAGCTTGGGATTCAGTACTTC
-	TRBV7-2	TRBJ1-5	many	CASSSRVGQPQHF	TGTGCCAGCAGCTCCAGGGTAGGTCAGCCCCAGCATTTT
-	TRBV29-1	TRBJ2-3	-	CSTLRADTQYF	TGCAGCACCCTTAGGGCGGATACGCAGTATTTT
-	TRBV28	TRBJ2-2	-	CATIRDRNTGELFF	TGTGCCACCATCCGGGACCGGAACACCGGGGAGCTGTTTTTT
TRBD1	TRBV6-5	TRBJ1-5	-	CASSFTGGNQPQHF	TGTGCCAGCAGTTTCACAGGGGGCAATCAGCCCCAGCATTTT
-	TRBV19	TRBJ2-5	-	CASSIPGSQETQYF	TGTGCCAGTAGTATACCAGGCAGCCAAGAGACCCAGTACTTC
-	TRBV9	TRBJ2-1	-	CASSVGVGEAREQFF	TGTGCCAGCAGCGTAGGGGTGGGAGAGGCCCGCGAGCAGTTCTTC
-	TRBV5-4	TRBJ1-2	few	CASSKGGSGGYTF	TGTGCCAGCTCCAAGGGGGGGTCAGGGGGCTACACCTTC
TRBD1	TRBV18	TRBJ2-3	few	CASSPGTATDTQYF	TGTGCCAGCTCACCGGGGACAGCCACAGATACGCAGTATTTT
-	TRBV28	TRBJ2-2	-	CASSWRAFPDTGELFF	TGTGCCAGCAGTTGGAGGGCCTTTCCGGACACCGGGGAGCTGTTTTTT
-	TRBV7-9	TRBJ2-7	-	CASSPGWGREQYF	TGTGCCAGCAGCCCAGGATGGGGGCGCGAGCAGTACTTC
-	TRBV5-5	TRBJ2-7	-	CASSLSRDSYEQYF	TGTGCCAGCAGCTTGAGCAGGGACTCCTACGAGCAGTACTTC
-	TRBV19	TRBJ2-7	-	CASSMRGNEQYF	TGTGCCAGTAGTATGAGAGGCAACGAGCAGTACTTC
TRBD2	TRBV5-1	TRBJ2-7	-	CASSFRTSDHEQYF	TGCGCCAGCAGCTTCAGGACTAGCGACCACGAGCAGTACTTC
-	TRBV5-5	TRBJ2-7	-	CASSLGGMEQYF	TGTGCCAGCAGCTTGGGTGGAATGGAGCAGTACTTC
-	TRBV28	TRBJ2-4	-	CASSGGTEKNIQYF	TGTGCCAGCAGTGGAGGGACAGAAAAAAACATTCAGTACTTC
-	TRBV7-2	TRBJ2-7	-	CASSFSGRYEQYF	TGTGCCAGCAGCTTCTCAGGGAGGTACGAGCAGTACTTC
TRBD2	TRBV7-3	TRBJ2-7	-	CASSPTSATYEQYF	TGTGCCAGCAGCCCCACTAGCGCCACCTACGAGCAGTACTTC
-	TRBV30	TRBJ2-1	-	CAWSPRGNEQFF	TGTGCCTGGAGTCCGCGAGGTAATGAGCAGTTCTTC
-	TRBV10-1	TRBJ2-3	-	CARPRGGGSKGTDTQYF	TGCGCCCGACCAAGGGGGGGCGGGAGTAAGGGCACAGATACGCAGTATTTT
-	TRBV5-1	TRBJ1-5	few	CASSPTTGSNQPQHF	TGCGCCAGCAGCCCTACCACAGGGTCCAATCAGCCCCAGCATTTT
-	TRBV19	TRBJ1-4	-	CASSNRQQEKLFF	TGTGCCAGTAGTAACCGACAGCAAGAAAAACTGTTTTTT
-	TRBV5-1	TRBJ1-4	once	CASSPGTRGEKLFF	TGCGCCAGCAGCCCGGGGACCCGGGGCGAAAAACTGTTTTTT
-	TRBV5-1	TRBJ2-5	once	CASSPGVQETQYF	TGCGCCAGCAGCCCAGGGGTACAAGAGACCCAGTACTTC
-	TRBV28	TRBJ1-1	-	CASSFTGGALNTEAFF	TGTGCCAGCAGTTTCACTGGGGGCGCATTGAACACTGAAGCTTTCTTT
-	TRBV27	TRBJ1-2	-	CASSPGRFDGYTF	TGTGCCAGCAGTCCGGGCCGGTTCGATGGCTACACCTTC
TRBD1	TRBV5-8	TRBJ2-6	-	CASSTGQLSGANVLTF	TGTGCCAGCAGCACGGGACAGCTGTCTGGGGCCAACGTCCTGACTTTC
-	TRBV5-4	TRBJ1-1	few	CASSLDRNTEAFF	TGTGCCAGCAGCTTGGACCGAAACACTGAAGCTTTCTTT
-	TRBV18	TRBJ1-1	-	CASSSGGDGQTEAFF	TGTGCCAGCTCCAGTGGAGGGGACGGGCAAACTGAAGCTTTCTTT
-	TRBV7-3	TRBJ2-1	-	CASSLSGGDNEQFF	TGTGCCAGCAGCTTAAGCGGAGGGGACAATGAGCAGTTCTTC